The 30 T cell receptor beta chains in this list originate from one sample, sequenced in a study of beta chain features in type 1 diabetes. cDNA synthesis used the whole RNA isolate, giving expressed TCRB sequences. Sequencing was performed with immunoSEQ multiplex PCR; in TCRdb, only in-frame clones are kept and a portion is missing. This sample has 970,000 or so clones, with 15% to 20% found just once. Sample: naive CD4+ T cells from blood. All receptors derive from a woman between 18 and 29 years old in good health.

This clone was detected only a few times. The chain employs TRBV5-6 and TRBJ2-7, with TRBD1 matching 7 bases. Losses at the gene ends were 3 bases for V and 2 bases for J; bases not matched to a gene: 8. This CDR3 has 15 residues. Germline loops: CDR1 SGHDT, CDR2 YYEEEE. CDR3 coding DNA: TGTGCCAGCAGCTCCAGGGGGATTATGCCCTACGAGCAGTACTTC. Translating it yields CASSSRGIMPYEQYF.

This rearrangement joins TRBV5-6 to TRBJ2-7, with D possibly TRBD2 on 5 matching bases. CDR1 is SGHDT, CDR2 YYEEEE, per germline. Deletions cut 2 bases from V and 4 bases from J, with 19 bases between. The CDR3 is 16 amino acids. In nucleotides, the CDR3 is TGTGCCAGCAGCTTCAGGACGAGCGGAGGAAGATACGAGCAGTACTTC. Its protein is CASSFRTSGGRYEQYF. Looking up the rest from reference TRBV5-6 and TRBJ2-7 gives the full variable domain: DAGVTQSPTHLIKTRGQQVTLRCSPKSGHDTVSWYQQALGQGPQFIFQYYEEEERQRGNFPDRFSGHQFPNYSSELNVNALLLGDSALYLCASSFRTSGGRYEQYFGPGTRLTVT.

The CDR3: CASSSPRDSEAFF. The CDR3 nucleotides are TGTGCCAGCAGTTCGCCGCGTGACAGTGAAGCTTTCTTT. The chain has TRBV6-6 and TRBJ1-1, with D possibly being TRBD1 (5 bases). The CDR3 has 13 amino acids. The germline V and J ends were trimmed by 4 bases and 7 bases, with 13 bases remaining between them. Germline values: CDR1 MNHNY, CDR2 SVGAGI (reference sequence).

The chain recombines TRBV6-1 with TRBJ2-7; 8 bases agree with TRBD2. CDR3 length: 13 residues. CDR1 is MNHNS, CDR2 SASEGT, per germline. J gave up 6 bases and V 10 bases, and 11 bases lay outside the gene matches. This CDR3 reads CATWTSGRREQYF. In DNA form, the CDR3 reads TGTGCCACCTGGACGAGCGGGAGACGCGAGCAGTACTTC.

This clone appeared a few times. The chain is built from TRBV2 and TRBJ2-7, with D maybe TRBD1 (5 bases). V shed 7 bases and J shed 0 bases, with 10 bases lying between them. This CDR3 contains 13 residues. Germline CDR1 reads SNHLY; CDR2 reads FYNNEI. Written as DNA, the CDR3 is TGTGCCAGCAAACAGGATTTCTCCTACGAGCAGTACTTC. Protein: CASKQDFSYEQYF.

In this sample, this clone turned up a few times. CDR3 DNA sequence: TGTGCCAGCAGTTTATTCCAGGGAGACTACGAGCAGTACTTC. It yields the protein CASSLFQGDYEQYF. The chain uses TRBV28 and TRBJ2-7; D might be TRBD1 or TRBD2, each matching 5 bases. Germline V CDR1 and CDR2: MDHEN, SYDVKM. CDR3 size: 14 residues. Between the trimmed V and J ends, which lost 1 base and 3 bases, there was a span of 10 bases.

In nucleotides, the CDR3 is TGTGCCAGCGGGTACCCGGGACTAGTTGGCACCGGGGAGCTGTTTTTT. The encoded protein is CASGYPGLVGTGELFF. This sequence joins TRBV4-2 and TRBJ2-2; TRBD2 aligns across 8 bases. Germline lookup yields CDR1 LGHNA and CDR2 YNFKEQ. The CDR3 totals 16 residues. Losses at the gene ends were 8 bases for V and 4 bases for J; bases not matched to a gene: 12.

In this sample, this clone turned up a few times. The rearrangement uses TRBV9 and TRBJ1-5; D is uncertain. V gave up 0 bases and J gave up 5 bases, with 6 bases separating them. The germline gives CDR1 SGDLS, CDR2 YYNGEE. This CDR3 has 13 amino acids. This chain's CDR3 is CASSVAGYQPQHF. CDR3 sequence (DNA): TGTGCCAGCAGCGTAGCTGGGTATCAGCCCCAGCATTTT.

The sample holds a few counts of this clone. The rearrangement joins TRBV10-3 to TRBJ2-7, with 7 positions matching TRBD2. The V and J ends lost 7 bases and 0 bases, in that order; junction bases with no gene match: 6. Germline V gene data show CDR1 as ENHRY and CDR2 as SYGVKD. The CDR3 spans 14 residues. The CDR3 DNA is TGTGCCATCAAGACTAGCCATGACTCCTACGAGCAGTACTTC. Its translation: CAIKTSHDSYEQYF.

This clone was counted only a few times. The CDR3 sequence is CASSLGTGKNQPQHF. In nucleotides, the CDR3 is TGTGCCAGCAGCTTAGGAACAGGGAAAAATCAGCCCCAGCATTTT. This chain joins TRBV7-9 and TRBJ1-5; a weak D match, TRBD1 (6 bases). Trimming stripped 1 base from V and 4 bases from J, with 11 bases between. The CDR3 sequence is 15 residues long. CDR1 SEHNR and CDR2 FQNEAQ come from the germline V gene (reference sequence).

This clone was observed a handful of times. The chain combines TRBV2 with TRBJ2-7; 7 bases fit TRBD2. Germline assignment: CDR1 SNHLY and CDR2 FYNNEI. Unmatched junction bases numbered 7, after V lost 7 bases and J lost 1 base. This CDR3 is 14 amino acids long. The CDR3 nucleotides are TGTGCCAGCAACTCAGGGAGGGGATCCTACGAGCAGTACTTC. It translates to CASNSGRGSYEQYF.

This clone was counted a few times. The V and J genes are TRBV9 and TRBJ2-5; TRBD2 might be the D (5 bases). This CDR3 region has 14 residues. Germline lookup yields CDR1 SGDLS and CDR2 YYNGEE. Trimming left V 4 bases short and J 2 bases short, with 12 bases between. As DNA, the CDR3 is TGTGCCAGCAGCTATGGACTCTTACAAGAGACCCAGTACTTC. Translating it yields CASSYGLLQETQYF.

The chain carries TRBV6-5 and TRBJ1-1; D possibly corresponds to TRBD1 (5 bases). The germline V gene has CDR1 MNHEY and CDR2 SVGAGI. With 5 bases removed from V and 3 bases from J, the gap between germline ends came to 13 bases. CDR3 length equals 14 residues. DNA for the CDR3: TGTGCCAGCAGTCTTCGACAGCTACACACTGAAGCTTTCTTT. Protein sequence: CASSLRQLHTEAFF.

This clone turned up a few times. Other DNA sequences in this specimen translate into the identical CDR3. The rearrangement links TRBV7-9 to TRBJ2-1; D is unclear. Trimming took 0 bases from V and 8 from J, leaving 5 bases between them. The CDR3 runs to 12 residues. Germline V CDR1 and CDR2: SEHNR, FQNEAQ (reference sequence). Written as DNA, the CDR3 is TGTGCCAGCAGCTTAGCAGGTTATGAGCAGTTCTTC. This translates into CASSLAGYEQFF.

In its sample, this clone was seen a few times. CDR3 sequence (DNA): TGTGCCAGCTCCCGGGACAGGAGTTCTGGGGCCAACGTCCTGACTTTC. Its protein product is CASSRDRSSGANVLTF. The chain uses TRBV18 and TRBJ2-6; TRBD1 matches 8 bases. This CDR3 is built from 16 residues. The ends lost 6 bases at V and 1 base at J; junction bases unmatched: 5. From germline, CDR1 is KGHSH and CDR2 LQKENI.

This clone was counted only a few times. This chain joins TRBV5-1 and TRBJ2-7, with D tentatively TRBD2 (6 bases). The germline CDR1 and CDR2 sequences are SGHRS and YFSETQ. The CDR3 runs 16 residues. The V end lost 1 base, the J end lost 4 bases, and 18 bases lay between the germline ends. The CDR3 spells CASSLSIAAEPYEQYF. The CDR3 DNA reads TGCGCCAGCAGCTTGAGTATAGCGGCTGAGCCTTACGAGCAGTACTTC.

The chain couples TRBV12-5 to TRBJ1-2; 7 bases line up with TRBD1. The CDR3 has 13 amino acids. The V segment lost 6 bases and the J segment 2 bases; nucleotides outside the gene matches: 3. Germline lookup yields CDR1 LGHNT and CDR2 FRNRAP. CDR3 nucleotides: TGTGCTAGTGGGGGGACAGCGAACTATGGCTACACCTTC. Translated: CASGGTANYGYTF. Drawing the rest from reference TRBV12-5 and TRBJ1-2, the complete variable domain is DARVTQTPRHKVTEMGQEVTMRCQPILGHNTVFWYRQTMMQGLELLAYFRNRAPLDDSGMPKDRFSAEMPDATLATLKIQPSEPRDSAVYFCASGGTANYGYTFGSGTRLTVV.

This clone turned up a few times. The chain links TRBV4-3 to TRBJ2-3; 9 positions match TRBD2. The CDR3 consists of 17 residues. Germline trimming cut 2 bases from V and 4 bases from J; bases unmatched to any gene: 10. CDR1 is LGHNA and CDR2 is YSLEER in the germline V gene. This chain's CDR3 is CASSQLLAGPFADTQYF. DNA for the CDR3: TGCGCCAGCAGCCAACTACTAGCGGGCCCCTTCGCAGATACGCAGTATTTT.

This rearrangement joins TRBV28 to TRBJ1-2, with 8 bases matching TRBD1. CDR1 is MDHEN and CDR2 is SYDVKM in the germline V gene. CDR3 length: 12 residues. After removal of 4 bases from V and 7 bases from J, the junction contained 2 bases not matched to a gene. The CDR3, as DNA: TGTGCCAGCAGTTCAGGGGGCGTTGGCTACACCTTC. Protein: CASSSGGVGYTF.

The rearrangement joins TRBV7-2 to TRBJ2-7; D is undetermined. Per the germline V gene, CDR1 is SGHTA and CDR2 is FQGNSA. With 1 base removed from V and 4 bases from J, the gap between germline ends came to 11 bases. The CDR3 contains 14 residues. The CDR3 DNA sequence: TGTGCCAGCAGCTTAGGGCTAGGTAATTACGAGCAGTACTTC. This codes for CASSLGLGNYEQYF.

This clone was recorded a few times. V and J are TRBV25-1 and TRBJ1-1; D is possibly TRBD1 (6 bases). The CDR3 has 15 residues. Germline V gene data show CDR1 as MGHDK and CDR2 as SYGVNS. Trimming removed 1 base at V and 1 base at J, with 10 bases between. CDR3 region: CASSESGAGNTEAFF. The CDR3 DNA follows: TGTGCCAGCAGTGAATCAGGGGCCGGGAACACTGAAGCTTTCTTT.

The chain is built from TRBV28 and TRBJ1-2; D gene unclear. Germline lookup yields CDR1 MDHEN and CDR2 SYDVKM. Trimming took 1 base from V and 2 from J, leaving 11 bases between them. There are 15 residues in the CDR3. The CDR3 spells CASSLLKGNNYGYTF. The DNA of the CDR3 is TGTGCCAGCAGTTTATTAAAGGGCAACAACTATGGCTACACCTTC.

This clone turned up a few times. The chain uses TRBV4-3 and TRBJ2-3; weak D call: TRBD2 (6 bases). Trimming took 3 bases from V and 2 from J, leaving 18 bases between them. The CDR3 has 17 residues. CDR1 and CDR2 (germline): LGHNA, YSLEER. The CDR3 here is CASSHLTGTAFTDTQYF. DNA for the CDR3: TGCGCCAGCAGCCACTTAACCGGGACTGCATTCACAGATACGCAGTATTTT.

Of note for this clone: The same CDR3 also results from other DNA sequences found in this sample. CDR3 residues: CASSLGGPTYEQYF. In DNA form, the CDR3 reads TGTGCCAGCAGCTTAGGAGGGCCTACCTACGAGCAGTACTTC. The gene calls are TRBV5-4 and TRBJ2-7; maybe TRBD2 (6 bases). The CDR3 spans 14 residues. V was shortened by 2 bases and J by 2 bases, with 11 bases between the two germline ends. Per the germline V gene, CDR1 is SGHNT and CDR2 is YYREEE (reference sequence).

CDR3 DNA sequence: TGTGCCAGCAGCTTAGGGTACGGCAAAAACATTCAGTACTTC. Its translation is CASSLGYGKNIQYF. The rearrangement uses TRBV7-9 and TRBJ2-4; D is uncertain. The germline gives CDR1 SEHNR, CDR2 FQNEAQ (reference sequence). This CDR3 comprises 14 residues. The V and J ends lost 1 base and 3 bases respectively, with 7 bases between them.

To note about this clone: Other nucleotide sequences from this sample produce the same CDR3. The chain couples TRBV7-9 to TRBJ2-2; no definite D call. Germline CDR1 SEHNR, CDR2 FQNEAQ (reference sequence). Trimming removed 5 bases at V and 4 bases at J, with 8 bases between. The CDR3 consists of 13 residues. The CDR3 reads CASSPRPTGELFF. The CDR3 DNA reads as TGTGCCAGCAGCCCGCGCCCCACCGGGGAGCTGTTTTTT.

This clone showed up just a few times. The J gene is TRBJ2-1, the V gene TRBV28; 12 bases line up with TRBD1. The CDR3 extends over 15 amino acids. Germline assignment: CDR1 MDHEN and CDR2 SYDVKM. V lost 3 bases and J lost 7; bases outside the gene matches: 4. For the CDR3, the DNA is TGTGCCAGCAGTTTCGGGACAGGGGGCCGGAATGAGCAGTTCTTC. Protein: CASSFGTGGRNEQFF.

This clone has a handful of counts. The chain joins TRBV7-9 to TRBJ2-1; TRBD2 matches 7 bases. Germline lookup yields CDR1 SEHNR and CDR2 FQNEAQ (reference sequence). The ends lost 3 bases at V and 2 bases at J; junction bases unmatched: 7. This CDR3 is 16 amino acids long. CDR3 protein: CASSFGGSHTYNEQFF. DNA of the CDR3: TGTGCCAGCAGCTTCGGCGGGAGTCACACCTACAATGAGCAGTTCTTC.

This clone was seen a handful of times. V and J are TRBV2 and TRBJ1-2; TRBD1 matches at 10 bases. The germline V gene has CDR1 SNHLY and CDR2 FYNNEI. Trimming removed 11 bases from V and 8 bases from J; junction bases left unmatched: 11. This CDR3 region has 13 residues. CDR3 sequence: CAGQTGQGGGYTF. The CDR3 region has the DNA TGTGCCGGACAAACAGGACAGGGGGGCGGCTACACCTTC.

In this sample, this clone turned up a few times. The gene calls are TRBV4-1 and TRBJ2-2, with TRBD2 as a possible D gene (6 bases). Trimming took off 1 base at V and 8 bases at J, with 14 bases between the two ends. This CDR3 contains 15 residues. Per the germline V gene, CDR1 is MGHRA and CDR2 is YSYEKL. Here the CDR3 DNA reads TGCGCCAGCAGCCAAGGACCGGGGAGGATTGGGGAGCTGTTTTTT. Translating it yields CASSQGPGRIGELFF.